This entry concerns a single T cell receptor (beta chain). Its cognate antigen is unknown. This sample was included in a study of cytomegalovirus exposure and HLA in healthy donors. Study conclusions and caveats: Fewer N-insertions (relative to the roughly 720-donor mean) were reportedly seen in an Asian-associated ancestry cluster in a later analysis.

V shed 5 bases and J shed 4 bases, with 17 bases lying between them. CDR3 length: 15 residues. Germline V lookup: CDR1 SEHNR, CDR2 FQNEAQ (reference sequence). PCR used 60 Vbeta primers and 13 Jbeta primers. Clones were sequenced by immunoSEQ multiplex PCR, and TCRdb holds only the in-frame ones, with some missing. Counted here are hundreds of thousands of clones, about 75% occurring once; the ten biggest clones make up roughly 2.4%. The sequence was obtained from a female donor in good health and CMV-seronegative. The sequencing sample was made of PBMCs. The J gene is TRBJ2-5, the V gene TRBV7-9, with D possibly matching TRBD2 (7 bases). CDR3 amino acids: CASSAVGGAGETQYF. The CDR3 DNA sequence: TGTGCCAGCAGCGCAGTGGGGGGGGCGGGAGAGACCCAGTACTTC.